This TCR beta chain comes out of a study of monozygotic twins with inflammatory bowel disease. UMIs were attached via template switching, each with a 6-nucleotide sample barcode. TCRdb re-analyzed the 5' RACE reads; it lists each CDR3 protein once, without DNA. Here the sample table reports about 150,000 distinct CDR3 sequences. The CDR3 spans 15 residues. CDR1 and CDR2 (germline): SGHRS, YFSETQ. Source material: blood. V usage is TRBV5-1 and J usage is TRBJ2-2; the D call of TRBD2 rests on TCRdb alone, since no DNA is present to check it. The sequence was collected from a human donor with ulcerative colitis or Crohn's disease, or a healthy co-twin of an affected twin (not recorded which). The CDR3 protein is CASSLAGPFTGELFF.